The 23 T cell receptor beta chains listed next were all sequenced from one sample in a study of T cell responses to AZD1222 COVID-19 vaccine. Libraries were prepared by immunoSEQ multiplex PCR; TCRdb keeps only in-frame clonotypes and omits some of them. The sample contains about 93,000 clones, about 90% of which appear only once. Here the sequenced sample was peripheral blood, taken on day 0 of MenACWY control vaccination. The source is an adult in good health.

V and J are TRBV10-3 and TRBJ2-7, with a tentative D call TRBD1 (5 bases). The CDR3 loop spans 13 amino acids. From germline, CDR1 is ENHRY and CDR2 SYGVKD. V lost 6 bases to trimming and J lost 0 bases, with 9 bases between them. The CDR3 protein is CAIRLDSSYEQYF. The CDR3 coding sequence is TGTGCCATCAGACTTGACAGCTCCTACGAGCAGTACTTC.

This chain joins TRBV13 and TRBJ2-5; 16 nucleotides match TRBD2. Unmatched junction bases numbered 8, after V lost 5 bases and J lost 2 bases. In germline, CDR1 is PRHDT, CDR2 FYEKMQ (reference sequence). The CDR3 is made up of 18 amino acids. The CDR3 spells CASSLTGTSGGAQETQYF. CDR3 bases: TGTGCCAGCAGCCTCACGGGGACTAGCGGGGGGGCACAAGAGACCCAGTACTTC. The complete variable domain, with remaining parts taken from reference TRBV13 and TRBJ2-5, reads AAGVIQSPRHLIKEKRETATLKCYPIPRHDTVYWYQQGPGQDPQFLISFYEKMQSDKGSIPDRFSAQQFSDYHSELNMSSLELGDSALYFCASSLTGTSGGAQETQYFGPGTRLLVL.

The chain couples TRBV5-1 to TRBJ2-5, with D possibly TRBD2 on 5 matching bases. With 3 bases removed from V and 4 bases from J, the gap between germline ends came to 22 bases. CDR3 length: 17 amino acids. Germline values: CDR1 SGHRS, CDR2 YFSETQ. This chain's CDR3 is CASSSGWSQEGRETQYF. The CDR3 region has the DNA TGCGCCAGCAGCTCCGGATGGAGCCAAGAGGGTCGAGAGACCCAGTACTTC.

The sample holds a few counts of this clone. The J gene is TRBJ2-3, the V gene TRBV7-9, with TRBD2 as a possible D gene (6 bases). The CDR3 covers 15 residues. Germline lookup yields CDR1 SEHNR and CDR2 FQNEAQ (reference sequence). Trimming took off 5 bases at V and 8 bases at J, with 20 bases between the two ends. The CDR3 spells CASSPVRDSHFTQYF. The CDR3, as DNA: TGTGCCAGCAGCCCGGTACGGGACTCACACTTTACGCAGTATTTT.

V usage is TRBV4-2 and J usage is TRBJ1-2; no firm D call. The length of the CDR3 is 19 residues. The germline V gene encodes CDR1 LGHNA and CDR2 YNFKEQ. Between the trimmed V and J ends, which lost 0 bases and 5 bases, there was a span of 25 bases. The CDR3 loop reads CASSQEEEGFEAFDYGYTF. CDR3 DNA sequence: TGTGCCAGCAGCCAAGAAGAGGAGGGATTTGAGGCCTTTGATTATGGCTACACCTTC.

The CDR3 region has the DNA TGTGCCAGCAGCACCGTAGCGGTGTCTTACAATGAGCAGTTCTTC. Translated: CASSTVAVSYNEQFF. V and J are TRBV5-5 and TRBJ2-1; perhaps TRBD2 as D (6 bases). Germline V gene sequence: CDR1 SGHKS, CDR2 YYEKEE (reference sequence). The CDR3 is made up of 15 amino acids. Trimming stripped 4 bases from V and 4 bases from J, with 15 bases between.

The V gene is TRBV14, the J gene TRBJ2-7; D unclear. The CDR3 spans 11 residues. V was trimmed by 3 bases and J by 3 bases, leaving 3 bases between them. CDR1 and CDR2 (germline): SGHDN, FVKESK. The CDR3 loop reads CASSQRYEQYF. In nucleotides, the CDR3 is TGTGCCAGCAGCCAGCGCTACGAGCAGTACTTC.

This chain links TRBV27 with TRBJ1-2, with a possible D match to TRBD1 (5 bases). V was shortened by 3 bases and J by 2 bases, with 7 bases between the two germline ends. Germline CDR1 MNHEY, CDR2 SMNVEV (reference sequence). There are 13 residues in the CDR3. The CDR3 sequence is CASSLTENYGYTF. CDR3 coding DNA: TGTGCCAGCAGTTTGACAGAGAACTATGGCTACACCTTC.

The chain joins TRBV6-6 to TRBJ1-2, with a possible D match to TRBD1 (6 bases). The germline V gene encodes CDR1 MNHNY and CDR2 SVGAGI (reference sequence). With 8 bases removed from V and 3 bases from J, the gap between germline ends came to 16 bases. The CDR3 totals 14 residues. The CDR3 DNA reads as TGTGCCAGCCTACAGGGTTCGGAGGACTATGGCTACACCTTC. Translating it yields CASLQGSEDYGYTF.

CDR3 in DNA: TGTGCCAGCAGTAACAGGGGGCTGGGTGAGCAGTTCTTC. Protein product: CASSNRGLGEQFF. The V call is TRBV27, the J call TRBJ2-1; TRBD1 agrees at 9 bases. The CDR3 is made up of 13 amino acids. J lost 9 bases, V lost 5 bases, and 5 bases had no gene match. The germline CDR1 and CDR2 sequences are MNHEY and SMNVEV (reference sequence).

The CDR3 DNA follows: TGCGCCAGCAGCTCCCGATCGATTGGACAGGGGGCGGATGGCTACACCTTC. This translates into CASSSRSIGQGADGYTF. The chain is built from TRBV4-3 and TRBJ1-2, with TRBD1 identical over 11 bases. This CDR3 spans 17 amino acids. Trimming removed 5 bases from V and 6 bases from J; junction bases left unmatched: 14. CDR1 and CDR2 (germline): LGHNA, YSLEER.

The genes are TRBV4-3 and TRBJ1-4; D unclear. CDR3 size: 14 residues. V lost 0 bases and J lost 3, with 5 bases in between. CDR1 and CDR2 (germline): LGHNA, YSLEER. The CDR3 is CASSQDTANEKLFF. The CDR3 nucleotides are TGCGCCAGCAGCCAAGATACGGCTAATGAAAAACTGTTTTTT.

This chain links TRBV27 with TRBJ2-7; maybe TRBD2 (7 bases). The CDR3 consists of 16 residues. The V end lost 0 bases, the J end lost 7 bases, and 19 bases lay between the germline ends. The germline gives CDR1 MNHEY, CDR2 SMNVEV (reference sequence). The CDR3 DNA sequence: TGTGCCAGCAGTTTATCAATCGGGGGGCCCCCGGGGGAGCAGTACTTC. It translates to CASSLSIGGPPGEQYF.

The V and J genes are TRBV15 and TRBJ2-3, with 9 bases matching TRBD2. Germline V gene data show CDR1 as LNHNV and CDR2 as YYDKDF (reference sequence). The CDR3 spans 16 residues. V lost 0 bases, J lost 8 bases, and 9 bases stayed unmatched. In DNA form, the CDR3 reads TGTGCCACCAGCAGAGACGCTAGCGGGGTCGTGGGTACGCAGTATTTT. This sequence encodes CATSRDASGVVGTQYF.

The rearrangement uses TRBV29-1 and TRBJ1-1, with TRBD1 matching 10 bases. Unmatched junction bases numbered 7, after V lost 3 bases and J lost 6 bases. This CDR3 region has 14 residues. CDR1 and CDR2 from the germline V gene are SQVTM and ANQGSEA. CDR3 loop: CSVEGQGIFAEAFF. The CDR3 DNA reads TGCAGCGTTGAGGGACAGGGGATTTTCGCTGAAGCTTTCTTT.

The CDR3 coding sequence is TGTGCCTGGACGGGCGGCAGTCATAACTATGGCTACACCTTC. As protein: CAWTGGSHNYGYTF. The gene calls are TRBV30 and TRBJ1-2; D remains ambiguous. The V end lost 4 bases, the J end lost 1 base, and 13 bases lay between the germline ends. The CDR3 covers 14 residues. Germline CDR1 and CDR2: GTSNPN and SVGIG (reference sequence).

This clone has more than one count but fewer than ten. The CDR3 region has the DNA TGTGCCAGCAGTTACGTGAATAACTATGGCTACACCTTC. Amino acid sequence: CASSYVNNYGYTF. V and J are TRBV6-2 or TRBV6-3 and TRBJ1-2; D is ambiguous. The CDR3 runs 13 residues. The V gene's germline CDR1 is MNHEY and CDR2 SVGEGT. V gave up 2 bases and J gave up 1 base, with 5 bases separating them.

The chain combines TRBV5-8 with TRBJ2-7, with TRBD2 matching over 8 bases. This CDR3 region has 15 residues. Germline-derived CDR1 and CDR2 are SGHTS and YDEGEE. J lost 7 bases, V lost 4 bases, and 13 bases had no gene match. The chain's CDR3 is CASSNSGTRSQEQYF. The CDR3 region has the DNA TGTGCCAGCAGCAACTCCGGGACTAGGAGTCAGGAGCAGTACTTC.

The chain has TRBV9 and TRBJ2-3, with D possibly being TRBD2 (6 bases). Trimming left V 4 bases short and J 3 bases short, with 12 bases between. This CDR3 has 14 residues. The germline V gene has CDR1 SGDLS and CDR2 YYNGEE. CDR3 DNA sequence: TGTGCCAGCAGCCCCCGGGGGACTACAGATACGCAGTATTTT. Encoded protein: CASSPRGTTDTQYF.

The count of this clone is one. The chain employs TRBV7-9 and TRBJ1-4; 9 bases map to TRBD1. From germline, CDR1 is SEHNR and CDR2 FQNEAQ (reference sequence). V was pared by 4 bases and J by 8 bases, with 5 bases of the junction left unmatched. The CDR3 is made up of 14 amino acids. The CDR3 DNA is TGTGCCAGCAGCTCGGGACAGGGACCAGAAAAACTGTTTTTT. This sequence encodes CASSSGQGPEKLFF.

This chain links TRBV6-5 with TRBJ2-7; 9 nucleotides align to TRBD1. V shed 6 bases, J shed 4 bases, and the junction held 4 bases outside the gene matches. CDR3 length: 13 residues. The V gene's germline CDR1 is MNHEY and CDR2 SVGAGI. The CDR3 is CASRAGQGYEQYF. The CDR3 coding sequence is TGTGCCAGCAGGGCGGGACAGGGTTACGAGCAGTACTTC.

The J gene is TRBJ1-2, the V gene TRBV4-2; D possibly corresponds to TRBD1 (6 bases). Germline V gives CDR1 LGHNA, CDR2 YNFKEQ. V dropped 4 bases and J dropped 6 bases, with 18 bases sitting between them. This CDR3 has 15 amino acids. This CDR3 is CASSPGGQGRHGYTF. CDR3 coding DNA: TGTGCCAGCAGCCCCGGCGGTCAGGGGCGCCATGGCTACACCTTC.

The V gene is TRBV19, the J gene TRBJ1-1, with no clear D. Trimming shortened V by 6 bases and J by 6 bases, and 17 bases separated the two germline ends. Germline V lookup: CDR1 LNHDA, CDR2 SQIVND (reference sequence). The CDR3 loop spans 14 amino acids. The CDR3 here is CASRLGLLTSEAFF. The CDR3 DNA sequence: TGTGCCAGTAGGCTCGGACTCCTGACGTCTGAAGCTTTCTTT.